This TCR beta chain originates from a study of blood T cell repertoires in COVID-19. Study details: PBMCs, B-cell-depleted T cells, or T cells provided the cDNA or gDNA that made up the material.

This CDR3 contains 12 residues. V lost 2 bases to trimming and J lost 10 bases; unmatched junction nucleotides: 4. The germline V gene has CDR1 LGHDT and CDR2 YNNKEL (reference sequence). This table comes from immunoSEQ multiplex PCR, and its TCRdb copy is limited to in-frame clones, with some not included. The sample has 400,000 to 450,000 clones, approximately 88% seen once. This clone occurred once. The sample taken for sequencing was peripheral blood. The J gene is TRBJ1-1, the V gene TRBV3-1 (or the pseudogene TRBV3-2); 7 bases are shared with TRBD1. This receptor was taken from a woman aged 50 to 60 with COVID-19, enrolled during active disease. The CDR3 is CASSQPRGRAFF. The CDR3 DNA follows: TGTGCCAGCAGCCAACCCAGGGGGAGAGCTTTCTTT.